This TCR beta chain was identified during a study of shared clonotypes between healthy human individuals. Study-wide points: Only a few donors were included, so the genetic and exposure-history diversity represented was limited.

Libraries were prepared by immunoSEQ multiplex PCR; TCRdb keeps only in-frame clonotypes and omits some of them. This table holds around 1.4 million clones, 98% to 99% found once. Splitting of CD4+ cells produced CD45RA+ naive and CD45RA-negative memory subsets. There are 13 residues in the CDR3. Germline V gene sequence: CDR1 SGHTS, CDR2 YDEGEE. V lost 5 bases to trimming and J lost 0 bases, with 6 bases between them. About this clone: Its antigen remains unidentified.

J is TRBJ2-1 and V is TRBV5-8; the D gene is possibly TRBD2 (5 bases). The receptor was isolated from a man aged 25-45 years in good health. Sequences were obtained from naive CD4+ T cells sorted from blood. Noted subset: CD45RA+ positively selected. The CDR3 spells CASRGSSYNEQFF. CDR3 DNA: TGTGCCAGCAGAGGGAGCTCCTACAATGAGCAGTTCTTC.